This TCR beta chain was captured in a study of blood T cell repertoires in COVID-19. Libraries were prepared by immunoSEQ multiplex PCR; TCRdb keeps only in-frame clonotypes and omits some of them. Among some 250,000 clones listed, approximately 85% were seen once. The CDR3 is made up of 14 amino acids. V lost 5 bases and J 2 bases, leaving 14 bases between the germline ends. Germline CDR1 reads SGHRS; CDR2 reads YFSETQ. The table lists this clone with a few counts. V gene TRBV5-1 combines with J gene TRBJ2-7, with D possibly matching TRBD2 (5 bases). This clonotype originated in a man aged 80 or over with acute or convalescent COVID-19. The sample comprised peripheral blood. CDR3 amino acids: CASRTPPGAYEQYF. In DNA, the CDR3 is TGCGCCAGCAGGACGCCTCCCGGGGCCTACGAGCAGTACTTC.